The count of the clone carrying this T cell receptor beta chain is one. This record belongs to a study of shared clonotypes between healthy human individuals. Per germline, CDR1 MNHEY and CDR2 SMNVEV (reference sequence). Trimming took 8 bases from V and 8 from J; bases not matched to a gene: 8. This CDR3 has 14 amino acids. The genomic DNA of each subset was split evenly across several immunoSEQ plates. Generated by immunoSEQ multiplex PCR, the TCRdb table keeps only in-frame clones and is missing some. Here the sample spans some 490,000 clones, roughly 80% being singletons. The specimen sequenced was PBMCs. This receptor was identified in a woman aged 40 to 50 in good health. Some clones in this sample may be carry-over from other donors' samples. The chain recombines TRBV27 with TRBJ1-4, with 10 bases identical to TRBD1. The CDR3 DNA is TGTGCCAGCGCCCCGGGACAGGGGTGGGAAAAACTGTTTTTT. Its translation: CASAPGQGWEKLFF.